This TCR beta chain was documented in a study of blood T cell repertoires in COVID-19. The wider study: Acute and convalescent COVID-19 samples came from the United States, Italy and Spain. Sources were T cells, B-cell-depleted T cells, or PBMCs; the material itself was cDNA or gDNA.

This CDR3 contains 17 residues. Looked up from germline, CDR1 is SGHVS and CDR2 is FQNEAQ. Trimming removed 1 base from V and 5 bases from J; junction bases left unmatched: 9. Original processing methods: Amplification with reference gene primers provided the estimates of nucleated cell counts. Sequenced by immunoSEQ multiplex PCR; TCRdb stores in-frame clones only, minus some. V and J calls and clone size are as listed in that table; D and trimming were resolved from the DNA. The sample consists of about 170,000 clones, approximately 83% of them appearing once. The genes are TRBV7-8 and TRBJ2-2, with 8 bases identical to TRBD2. This clonotype was obtained from a woman older than 75 with acute or convalescent COVID-19. Material for sequencing was peripheral blood. CDR3 sequence reads: CASSLVAAGVWTGELFF. For the CDR3, the DNA is TGTGCCAGCAGCTTAGTAGCAGCGGGAGTCTGGACCGGGGAGCTGTTTTTT.